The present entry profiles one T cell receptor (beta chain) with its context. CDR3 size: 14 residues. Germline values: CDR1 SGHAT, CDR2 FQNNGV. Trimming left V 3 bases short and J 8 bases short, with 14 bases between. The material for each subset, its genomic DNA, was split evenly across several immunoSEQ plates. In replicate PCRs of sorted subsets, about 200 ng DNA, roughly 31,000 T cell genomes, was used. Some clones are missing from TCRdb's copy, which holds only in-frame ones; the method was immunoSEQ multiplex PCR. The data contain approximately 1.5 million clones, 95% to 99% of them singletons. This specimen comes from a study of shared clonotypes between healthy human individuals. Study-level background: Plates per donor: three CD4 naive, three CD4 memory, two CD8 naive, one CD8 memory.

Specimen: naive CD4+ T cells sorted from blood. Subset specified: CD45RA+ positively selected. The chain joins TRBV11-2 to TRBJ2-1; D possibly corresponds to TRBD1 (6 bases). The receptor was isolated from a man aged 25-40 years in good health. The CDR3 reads CASSFRGWADEQFF. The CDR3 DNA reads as TGTGCCAGCAGCTTTAGGGGGTGGGCGGATGAGCAGTTCTTC. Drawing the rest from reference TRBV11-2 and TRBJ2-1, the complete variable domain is EAGVAQSPRYKIIEKRQSVAFWCNPISGHATLYWYQQILGQGPKLLIQFQNNGVVDDSQLPKDRFSAERLKGVDSTLKIQPAKLEDSAVYLCASSFRGWADEQFFGPGTRLTVL.